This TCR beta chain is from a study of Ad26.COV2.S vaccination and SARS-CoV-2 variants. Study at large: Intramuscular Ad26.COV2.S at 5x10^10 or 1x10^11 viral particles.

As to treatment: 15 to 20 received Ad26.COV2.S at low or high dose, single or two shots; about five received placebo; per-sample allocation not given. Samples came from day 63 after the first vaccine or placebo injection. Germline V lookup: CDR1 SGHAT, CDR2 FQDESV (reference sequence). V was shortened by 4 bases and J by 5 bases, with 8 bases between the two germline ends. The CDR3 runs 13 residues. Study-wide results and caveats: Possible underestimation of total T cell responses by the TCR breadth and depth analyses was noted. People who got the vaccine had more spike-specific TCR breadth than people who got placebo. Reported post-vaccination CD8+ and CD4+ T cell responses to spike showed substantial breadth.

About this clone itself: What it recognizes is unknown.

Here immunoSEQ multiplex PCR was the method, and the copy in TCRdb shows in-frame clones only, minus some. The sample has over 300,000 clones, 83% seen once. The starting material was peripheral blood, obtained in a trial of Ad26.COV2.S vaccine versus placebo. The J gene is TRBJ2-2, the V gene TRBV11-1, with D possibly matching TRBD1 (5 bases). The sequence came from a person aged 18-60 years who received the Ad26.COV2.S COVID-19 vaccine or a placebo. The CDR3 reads CASSSRDTGELFF. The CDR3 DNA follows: TGTGCCAGCAGCTCCAGGGATACCGGGGAGCTGTTTTTT. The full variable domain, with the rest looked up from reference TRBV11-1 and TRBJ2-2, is EAEVAQSPRYKITEKSQAVAFWCDPISGHATLYWYRQILGQGPELLVQFQDESVVDDSQLPKDRFSAERLKGVDSTLKIQPAELGDSAMYLCASSSRDTGELFFGEGSRLTVL.